This T cell receptor beta chain was identified during a study of blood T cell repertoires in COVID-19. Background on the study: The origin of the acute and convalescent COVID-19 samples was the United States, Italy and Spain.

Individuals in the exposed group had encountered a COVID-19 case within 2 weeks preceding study entry. This clone occurred a few times. The CDR3 is made up of 15 amino acids. The junction had 10 bases not matched to a gene; V was cut back by 6 bases and J by 8 bases. Germline V gives CDR1 SNHLY, CDR2 FYNNEI. Only in-frame clones appear in the TCRdb table, and some are missing; sequencing was by immunoSEQ multiplex PCR. This table has around 270,000 clones, approximately 88% appearing once. The TCR originated in a middle-aged woman who had been exposed to COVID-19. Material for sequencing was PBMCs or T cells enriched from blood (not recorded which). The chain links TRBV2 to TRBJ1-4, with 9 positions matching TRBD1. CDR3 sequence (DNA): TGTGCCAGCAGAACTCGGGACAGGGTAGAAGAAAAACTGTTTTTT. Its translation is CASRTRDRVEEKLFF.